The 16 T cell receptor beta chains listed next were all sequenced from one sample in a study of cytomegalovirus exposure and HLA in healthy donors. The primer mix had 60 Vbeta and 13 Jbeta primers. Libraries were prepared by immunoSEQ multiplex PCR; TCRdb keeps only in-frame clonotypes and omits some of them. The sample holds some 77,000 clones; approximately 80% are singletons and the top ten take around 23%. Sequenced sample: PBMCs. Receptors were obtained from a woman in her forties or fifties in good health and CMV-seropositive.

The V call is TRBV6-1, the J call TRBJ1-6; TRBD1 matches 9 bases. The CDR3 spans 14 residues. The V gene end was trimmed by 5 bases and the J gene end by 14 bases; junction bases not matched to a gene: 10. The germline CDR1 and CDR2 sequences are MNHNS and SASEGT. This CDR3 reads CASSNGGQGESLHF. The DNA of the CDR3 is TGTGCCAGCAGTAATGGGGGACAGGGTGAATCCCTCCACTTT.

The rearrangement joins TRBV19 to TRBJ2-2; 8 bases match TRBD2. J was trimmed by 5 bases and V by 7 bases; bases with no gene match: 9. The CDR3 runs to 15 residues. CDR1 is LNHDA and CDR2 is SQIVND in the germline V gene (reference sequence). The CDR3 nucleotides read TGTGCCAGTACCCCCAGGACTAGCCGTACCGGGGAGCTGTTTTTT. Its translation is CASTPRTSRTGELFF.

This chain connects TRBV11-3 to TRBJ1-4, with a weak D call TRBD1 (5 bases). Trimming pared 2 bases from V and 9 bases from J, leaving 10 bases between. The CDR3 runs 13 residues. CDR1 is SGHNT and CDR2 is YENEEA in the germline V gene. The CDR3 loop reads CASSLRDSQKLFF. The CDR3 DNA reads as TGTGCCAGCAGCTTAAGGGACTCCCAAAAACTGTTTTTT.

To note about this clone: This same CDR3 is encoded by further DNA sequences in the sample. The V gene is TRBV30, the J gene TRBJ1-1; tentatively, D is TRBD1 (5 bases). The V end lost 0 bases, the J end lost 5 bases, and 7 bases lay between the germline ends. This CDR3 region has 12 residues. CDR1 is GTSNPN and CDR2 is SVGIG in the germline V gene (reference sequence). DNA of the CDR3: TGTGCCTGGAGTGTACGGGGGACTGAAGCTTTCTTT. Encoded protein: CAWSVRGTEAFF.

This clone has just a few counts. The chain carries TRBV6-6 and TRBJ1-2; possible D gene TRBD1, 6 bases. Trimming removed 5 bases from V and 2 bases from J, with 9 bases in between. The length of the CDR3 is 13 residues. The germline CDR1 and CDR2 sequences are MNHNY and SVGAGI (reference sequence). For the CDR3, the DNA is TGTGCCAGCAGTAAAGGACAGAACTATGGCTACACCTTC. Translation gives CASSKGQNYGYTF.

V usage is TRBV7-8 and J usage is TRBJ1-4; D is possibly TRBD1 (5 bases). Germline-derived CDR1 and CDR2 are SGHVS and FQNEAQ. The CDR3 is 14 amino acids. Deletions cut 3 bases from V and 6 bases from J, with 11 bases between. CDR3 in DNA: TGTGCCAGCAGCTTTCAGGGTCTTCATGAAAAACTGTTTTTT. Protein sequence: CASSFQGLHEKLFF.

The rearrangement uses TRBV29-1 and TRBJ2-7; TRBD1 agrees at 12 bases. V gave up 2 bases and J gave up 4 bases; unmatched junction bases: 6. The CDR3 covers 15 residues. From germline, CDR1 is SQVTM and CDR2 ANQGSEA. This chain's CDR3 is CSVERGTGGSYEQYF. CDR3 bases: TGCAGCGTTGAACGGGGGACAGGGGGCTCATACGAGCAGTACTTC.

CDR3 amino acids: CASSRQGQGSYNEQFF. In DNA form, the CDR3 reads TGTGCCAGCAGCCGACAGGGACAGGGCTCCTACAATGAGCAGTTCTTC. V is TRBV5-4 and J is TRBJ2-1; TRBD1 matches at 9 bases. The junction had 5 bases not matched to a gene; V was cut back by 4 bases and J by 0 bases. CDR3 length: 16 amino acids. Germline V lookup: CDR1 SGHNT, CDR2 YYREEE (reference sequence).

The CDR3 DNA sequence: TGTGCCAGCAGCTTAGTCGATTGGGCCGAGCAGTACGTC. Translated, it gives CASSLVDWAEQYV. The chain has TRBV7-8 and TRBJ2-7; no definite D call. Trimming stripped 1 base from V and 6 bases from J, with 10 bases between. The length of the CDR3 is 13 residues. Germline CDR1 and CDR2: SGHVS and FQNEAQ.

This sequence joins TRBV14 and TRBJ2-6; a possible D gene is TRBD2 (6 bases). CDR3 length: 17 residues. CDR1 is SGHDN, CDR2 FVKESK, per germline. The germline V and J ends were trimmed by 2 bases and 4 bases, with 15 bases remaining between them. This chain's CDR3 is CASSQYWRVLGANVLTF. For the CDR3, the DNA is TGTGCCAGCAGCCAATATTGGAGGGTGCTAGGGGCCAACGTCCTGACTTTC.

The genes are TRBV6-5 and TRBJ2-7; 10 nucleotides match TRBD1. The V and J ends lost 2 bases and 2 bases, in that order; junction bases with no gene match: 0. Germline CDR1 and CDR2: MNHEY and SVGAGI. This CDR3 spans 14 amino acids. CDR3 in DNA: TGTGCCAGCAGTTACGGGACAGGGGCCTACGAGCAGTACTTC. It encodes CASSYGTGAYEQYF.

The table lists this clone with a few counts. Other DNA sequences within the sample encode an identical CDR3. V gene TRBV11-2 combines with J gene TRBJ2-3; 7 bases match TRBD2. Unmatched junction bases numbered 8, after V lost 5 bases and J lost 0 bases. This CDR3 has 16 amino acids. CDR1 and CDR2 from the germline V gene are SGHAT and FQNNGV. The CDR3 DNA sequence: TGTGCCAGCAGCCCCCGACTAGCAACTAGCACAGATACGCAGTATTTT. Its protein product is CASSPRLATSTDTQYF.

This chain connects TRBV19 to TRBJ1-2; D perhaps matches TRBD1 (5 bases). Germline CDR1 is LNHDA and CDR2 is SQIVND (reference sequence). V lost 7 bases, J lost 1 base, and 13 bases lay in between. The CDR3 contains 14 residues. The CDR3 loop is CASTSGPINYGYTF. The DNA for the CDR3 is TGTGCCAGTACGTCAGGGCCAATTAACTATGGCTACACCTTC.

This clone was seen a handful of times. This chain uses TRBV29-1 with TRBJ2-1; the match to TRBD2 covers 12 bases. V was clipped by 7 bases and J by 11 bases; unmatched bases: 9. Per germline, CDR1 SQVTM and CDR2 ANQGSEA. The CDR3 totals 13 residues. CDR3 nucleotide sequence: TGCAGCGGAACTAGCGGGAGGCACAGGCAGCAGTTCTTC. This gives the protein CSGTSGRHRQQFF.

The genes are TRBV4-1 and TRBJ1-1; D may be TRBD1 (5 bases). Trimming cost V 1 base and J 2 bases, with 8 bases left between them. The CDR3 sequence is 14 residues long. Germline CDR1 and CDR2: MGHRA and YSYEKL. This CDR3 is CASSQGQGNTEAFF. The DNA of the CDR3 is TGCGCCAGCAGCCAAGGCCAGGGAAACACTGAAGCTTTCTTT.

V gene TRBV7-9 combines with J gene TRBJ2-3; 16 bases match TRBD2. CDR1 SEHNR and CDR2 FQNEAQ come from the germline V gene (reference sequence). Trimming at V came to 4 bases and at J to 5 bases, leaving 9 bases not matched to a gene. The CDR3 totals 18 residues. DNA of the CDR3: TGTGCCAGCAGCTCTTACGGGGGGACTAGCGGGAGGGAAGATACGCAGTATTTT. It codes for CASSSYGGTSGREDTQYF.